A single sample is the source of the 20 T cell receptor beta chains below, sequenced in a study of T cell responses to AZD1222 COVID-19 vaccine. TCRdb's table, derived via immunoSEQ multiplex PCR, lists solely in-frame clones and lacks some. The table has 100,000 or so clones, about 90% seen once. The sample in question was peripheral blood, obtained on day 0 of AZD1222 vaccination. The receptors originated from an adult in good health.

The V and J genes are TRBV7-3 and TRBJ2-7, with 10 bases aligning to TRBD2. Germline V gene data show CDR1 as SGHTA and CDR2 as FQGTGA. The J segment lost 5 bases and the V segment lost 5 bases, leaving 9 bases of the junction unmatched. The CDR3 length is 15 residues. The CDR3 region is CASSLLAGGPHEQYF. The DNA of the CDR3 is TGTGCCAGCAGCCTCTTAGCGGGAGGACCCCACGAGCAGTACTTC.

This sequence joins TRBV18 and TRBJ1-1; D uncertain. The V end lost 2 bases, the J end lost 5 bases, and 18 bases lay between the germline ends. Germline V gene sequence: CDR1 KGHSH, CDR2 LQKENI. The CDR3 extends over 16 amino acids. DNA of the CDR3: TGTGCCAGCTCACCAGGGCAGCTACAAGGTGGGACTGAAGCTTTCTTT. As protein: CASSPGQLQGGTEAFF.

This chain's CDR3 is CASSIESGVAGELFF. The CDR3 DNA follows: TGTGCCAGTAGTATAGAATCAGGGGTGGCCGGGGAGCTGTTTTTT. The V and J genes are TRBV19 and TRBJ2-2, with a weak D call TRBD1 (6 bases). Germline V CDR1 and CDR2: LNHDA, SQIVND (reference sequence). The CDR3 covers 15 residues. V lost 0 bases, J lost 6 bases, and 11 bases lay in between.

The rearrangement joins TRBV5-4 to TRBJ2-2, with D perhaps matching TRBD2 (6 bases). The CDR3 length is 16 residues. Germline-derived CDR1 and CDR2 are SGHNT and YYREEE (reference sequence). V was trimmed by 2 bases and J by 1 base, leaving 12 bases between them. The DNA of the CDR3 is TGTGCCAGCAGCTTTATAGCTAGCGTGAACACCGGGGAGCTGTTTTTT. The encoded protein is CASSFIASVNTGELFF. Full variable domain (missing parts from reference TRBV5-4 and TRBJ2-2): ETGVTQSPTHLIKTRGQQVTLRCSSQSGHNTVSWYQQALGQGPQFIFQYYREEENGRGNFPPRFSGLQFPNYSSELNVNALELDDSALYLCASSFIASVNTGELFFGEGSRLTVL.

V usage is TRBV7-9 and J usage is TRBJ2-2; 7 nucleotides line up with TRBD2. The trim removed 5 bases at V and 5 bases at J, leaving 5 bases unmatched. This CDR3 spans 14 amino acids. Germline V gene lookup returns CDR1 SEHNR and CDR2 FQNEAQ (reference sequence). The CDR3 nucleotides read TGTGCCAGCAGCCTTAGCGGGCAGACCGGGGAGCTGTTTTTT. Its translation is CASSLSGQTGELFF.

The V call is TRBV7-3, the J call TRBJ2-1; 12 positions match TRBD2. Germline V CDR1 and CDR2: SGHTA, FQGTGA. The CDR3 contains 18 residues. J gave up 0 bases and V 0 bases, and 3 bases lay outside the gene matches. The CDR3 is CASSLTATSGSSYNEQFF. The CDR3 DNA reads TGTGCCAGCAGCTTAACAGCGACTAGCGGGAGCTCCTACAATGAGCAGTTCTTC.

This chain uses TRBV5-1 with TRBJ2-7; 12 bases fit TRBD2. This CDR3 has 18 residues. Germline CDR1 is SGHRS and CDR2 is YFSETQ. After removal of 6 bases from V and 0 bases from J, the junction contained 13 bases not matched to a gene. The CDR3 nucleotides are TGCGCCAGCACCCGGGATGGGACTAGCGGGCTTGACTCCTACGAGCAGTACTTC. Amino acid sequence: CASTRDGTSGLDSYEQYF.

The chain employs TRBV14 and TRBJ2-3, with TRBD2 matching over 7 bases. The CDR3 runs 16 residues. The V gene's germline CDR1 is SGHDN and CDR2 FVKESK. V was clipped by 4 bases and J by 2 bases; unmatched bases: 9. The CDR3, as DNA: TGTGCCAGCAGCCCAAGTGGGGGGGACTACACAGATACGCAGTATTTT. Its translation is CASSPSGGDYTDTQYF. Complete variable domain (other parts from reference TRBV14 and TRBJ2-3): EAGVTQFPSHSVIEKGQTVTLRCDPISGHDNLYWYRRVMGKEIKFLLHFVKESKQDESGMPNNRFLAERTGGTYSTLKVQPAELEDSGVYFCASSPSGGDYTDTQYFGPGTRLTVL.

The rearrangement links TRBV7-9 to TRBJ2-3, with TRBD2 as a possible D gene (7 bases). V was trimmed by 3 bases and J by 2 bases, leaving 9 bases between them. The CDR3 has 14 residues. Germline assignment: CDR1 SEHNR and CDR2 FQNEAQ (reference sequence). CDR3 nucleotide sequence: TGTGCCAGCAGCTTGGGGGGGCTCACAGATACGCAGTATTTT. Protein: CASSLGGLTDTQYF.

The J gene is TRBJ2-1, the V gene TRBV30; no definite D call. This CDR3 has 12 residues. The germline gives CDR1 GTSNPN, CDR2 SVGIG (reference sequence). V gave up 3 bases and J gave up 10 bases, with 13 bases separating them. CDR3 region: CAWSGSGPEQFF. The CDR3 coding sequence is TGTGCCTGGAGCGGCTCCGGGCCAGAGCAGTTCTTC.

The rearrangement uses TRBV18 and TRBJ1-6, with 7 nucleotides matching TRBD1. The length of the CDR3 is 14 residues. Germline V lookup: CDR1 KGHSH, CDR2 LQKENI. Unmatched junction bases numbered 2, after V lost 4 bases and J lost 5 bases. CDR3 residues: CASSLGTDNSPLHF. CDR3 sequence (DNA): TGTGCCAGCTCACTCGGGACAGATAATTCACCCCTCCACTTT.

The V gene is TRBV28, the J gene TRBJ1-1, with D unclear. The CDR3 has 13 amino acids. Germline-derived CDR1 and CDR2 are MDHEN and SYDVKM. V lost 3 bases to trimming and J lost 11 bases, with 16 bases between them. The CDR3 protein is CASSFQRDGLAFF. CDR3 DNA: TGTGCCAGCAGTTTCCAACGGGATGGGTTGGCTTTCTTT.

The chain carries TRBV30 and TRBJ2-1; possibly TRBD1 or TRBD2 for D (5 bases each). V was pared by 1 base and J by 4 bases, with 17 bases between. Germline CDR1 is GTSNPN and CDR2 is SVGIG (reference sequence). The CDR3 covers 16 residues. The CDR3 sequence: CAWSGKGKGGYNEQFF. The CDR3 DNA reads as TGTGCCTGGAGTGGAAAGGGGAAAGGAGGATACAATGAGCAGTTCTTC.

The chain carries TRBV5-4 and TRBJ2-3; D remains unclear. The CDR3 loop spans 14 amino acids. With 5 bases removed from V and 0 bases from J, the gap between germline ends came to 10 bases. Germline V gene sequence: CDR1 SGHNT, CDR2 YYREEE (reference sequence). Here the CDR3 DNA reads TGTGCCAGCAGGAACTACTATAGCACAGATACGCAGTATTTT. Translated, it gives CASRNYYSTDTQYF.

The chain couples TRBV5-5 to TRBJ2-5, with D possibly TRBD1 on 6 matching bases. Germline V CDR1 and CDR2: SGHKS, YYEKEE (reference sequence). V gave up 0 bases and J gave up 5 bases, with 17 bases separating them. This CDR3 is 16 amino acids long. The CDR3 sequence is CASSLVWQGTRETQYF. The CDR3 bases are TGTGCCAGCAGCTTGGTGTGGCAGGGGACAAGGGAGACCCAGTACTTC.

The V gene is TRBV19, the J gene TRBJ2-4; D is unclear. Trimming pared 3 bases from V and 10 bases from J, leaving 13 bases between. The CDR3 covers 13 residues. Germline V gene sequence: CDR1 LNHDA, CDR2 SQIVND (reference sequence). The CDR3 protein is CASSMDTLGIQYF. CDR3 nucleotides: TGTGCCAGTAGTATGGATACATTGGGTATTCAGTACTTC. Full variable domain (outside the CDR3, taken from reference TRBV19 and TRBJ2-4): DGGITQSPKYLFRKEGQNVTLSCEQNLNHDAMYWYRQDPGQGLRLIYYSQIVNDFQKGDIAEGYSVSREKKESFPLTVTSAQKNPTAFYLCASSMDTLGIQYFGAGTRLSVL.

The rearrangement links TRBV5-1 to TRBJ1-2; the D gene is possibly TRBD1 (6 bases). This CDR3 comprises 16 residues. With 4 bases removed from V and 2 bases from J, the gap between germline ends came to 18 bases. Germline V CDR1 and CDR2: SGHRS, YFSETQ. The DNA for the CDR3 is TGCGCCAGCAGCGGATTAACAGGGTCGGGCAACTATGGCTACACCTTC. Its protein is CASSGLTGSGNYGYTF. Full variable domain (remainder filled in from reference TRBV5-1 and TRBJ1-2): KAGVTQTPRYLIKTRGQQVTLSCSPISGHRSVSWYQQTPGQGLQFLFEYFSETQRNKGNFPGRFSGRQFSNSRSEMNVSTLELGDSALYLCASSGLTGSGNYGYTFGSGTRLTVV.

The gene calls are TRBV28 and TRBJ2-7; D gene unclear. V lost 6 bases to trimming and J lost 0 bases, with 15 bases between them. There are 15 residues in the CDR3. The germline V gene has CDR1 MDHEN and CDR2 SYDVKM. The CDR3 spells CASRGLRSHSYEQYF. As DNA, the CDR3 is TGTGCCAGCAGGGGATTGCGGTCTCACTCCTACGAGCAGTACTTC.

The CDR3 region is CASRTGLSEAFF. CDR3 nucleotides: TGTGCCAGCAGGACAGGGTTGTCTGAAGCTTTCTTT. The chain uses TRBV27 and TRBJ1-1; 7 nucleotides align to TRBD1. With V trimmed by 6 bases and J by 6 bases, 4 bases remained unmatched. CDR1 and CDR2 (germline): MNHEY, SMNVEV (reference sequence). The CDR3 contains 12 residues.

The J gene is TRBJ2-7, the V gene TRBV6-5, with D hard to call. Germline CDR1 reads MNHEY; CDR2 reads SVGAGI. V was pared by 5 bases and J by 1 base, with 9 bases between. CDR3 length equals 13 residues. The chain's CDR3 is CASSSPGSYEQYF. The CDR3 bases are TGTGCCAGCAGTAGCCCAGGATCCTACGAGCAGTACTTC.